The T cell receptor (beta chain) described here comes from a study of monozygotic twins with inflammatory bowel disease. The CDR3 is 15 amino acids. The germline V gene has CDR1 KGHSH and CDR2 LQKENI. UMIs with a 6-nucleotide sample barcode were added by template switching. TCRdb reworked the 5' RACE reads into one entry per CDR3 protein, no DNA. The sample spans hundreds of thousands of distinct CDR3 sequences; the ten largest clones claim 2% to 3%. This sequence was found in a human donor with ulcerative colitis or Crohn's disease, or a healthy co-twin of an affected twin (not recorded which). The chain recombines TRBV18 with TRBJ2-1; TCRdb names TRBD2, which stays unverified in the absence of DNA. Specimen: blood. CDR3 amino acids: CASSQTSGRRNEQFF. Full variable domain (outside the CDR3, taken from reference TRBV18 and TRBJ2-1): NAGVMQNPRHLVRRRGQEARLRCSPMKGHSHVYWYRQLPEEGLKFMVYLQKENIIDESGMPKERFSAEFPKEGPSILRIQQVVRGDSAAYFCASSQTSGRRNEQFFGPGTRLTVL.